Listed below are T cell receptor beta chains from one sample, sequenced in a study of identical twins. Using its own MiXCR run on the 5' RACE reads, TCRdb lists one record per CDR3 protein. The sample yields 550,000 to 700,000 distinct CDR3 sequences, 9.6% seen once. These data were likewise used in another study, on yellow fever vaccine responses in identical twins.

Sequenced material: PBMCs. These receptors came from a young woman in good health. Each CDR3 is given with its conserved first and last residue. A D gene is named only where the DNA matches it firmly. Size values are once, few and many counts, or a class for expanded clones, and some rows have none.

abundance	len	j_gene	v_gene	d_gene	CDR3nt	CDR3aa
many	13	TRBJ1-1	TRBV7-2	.	TGTGCCAGCAGCTCCGGGGTGAACACTGAAGCTTTCTTT	CASSSGVNTEAFF
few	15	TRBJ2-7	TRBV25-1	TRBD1	TGTGCCAGCAGTGAAGTCGGCCTACAGGGGTACGAGCAGTACTTC	CASSEVGLQGYEQYF
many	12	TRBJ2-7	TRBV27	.	TGTGCCAGCAGGGGGCAATCCTACGAGCAGTACTTC	CASRGQSYEQYF
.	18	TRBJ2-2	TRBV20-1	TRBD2	TGCAGTGCTTCCCCCCCTAGCGGGGGCTTGATCAACACCGGGGAGCTGTTTTTT	CSASPPSGGLINTGELFF
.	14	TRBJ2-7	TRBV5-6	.	TGTGCCAGCAGCCTTCGACAGAGATCCTACGAGCAGTACTTC	CASSLRQRSYEQYF
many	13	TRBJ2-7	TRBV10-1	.	TGCGCCAGCAGTGACGGAGTAGCCTACGAGCAGTACTTC	CASSDGVAYEQYF
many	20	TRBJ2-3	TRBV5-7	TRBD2	TGTGCCAGCAGCTTGTATCGTATCGGGATCCTAGCGGGGAGCACAGATACGCAGTATTTT	CASSLYRIGILAGSTDTQYF
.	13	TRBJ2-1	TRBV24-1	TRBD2	TGTGCCACCAGCGCGGGGGGTCCTCCTGAGCAGTTCTTC	CATSAGGPPEQFF
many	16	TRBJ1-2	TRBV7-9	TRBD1	TGTGCCAGCAGCCCACCCCTGGATACAGGGGGCTATGGCTACACCTTC	CASSPPLDTGGYGYTF
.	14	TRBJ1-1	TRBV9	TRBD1	TGTGCCAGCAGCGTAGCGACAGGGGGCACTGAAGCTTTCTTT	CASSVATGGTEAFF
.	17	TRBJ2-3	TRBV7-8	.	TGTGCCAGCAGCTGGTTTGGGAGCGGAGCATCCACAGATACGCAGTATTTT	CASSWFGSGASTDTQYF
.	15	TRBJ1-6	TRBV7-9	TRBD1	TGTGCCAGCAGCTTAGCGGCAGGGGGTAATTCACCCCTCCACTTT	CASSLAAGGNSPLHF
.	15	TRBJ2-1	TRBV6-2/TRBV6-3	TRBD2	TGTGCCAGCAGTGCCACTAGCGGGATATACAATGAGCAGTTCTTC	CASSATSGIYNEQFF